These 5 T cell receptor beta chains originate from one sample sequenced in a study of shared clonotypes between healthy human individuals. The method was immunoSEQ multiplex PCR; TCRdb's version includes in-frame clones alone and lacks a portion of them. The repertoire has millions of clones, over 85% of them found once; the top ten carry about 0.13%. Source material: naive CD4+ T cells sorted from blood. The subset here: CD45RA+ positively selected. All receptors come from a young man in good health.

The chain has TRBV25-1 and TRBJ1-2; 8 bases are a match to TRBD1. This CDR3 spans 13 amino acids. V was pared by 6 bases and J by 6 bases, with 6 bases of the junction left unmatched. The germline gives CDR1 MGHDK, CDR2 SYGVNS. The chain's CDR3 is CASSSGQGHGYTF. The CDR3 region has the DNA TGTGCCAGCAGCTCAGGACAGGGCCATGGCTACACCTTC.

The chain combines TRBV6-6 with TRBJ1-5; D is perhaps TRBD1 (6 bases). The V end lost 4 bases, the J end lost 3 bases, and 16 bases lay between the germline ends. Per the germline V gene, CDR1 is MNHNY and CDR2 is SVGAGI (reference sequence). The CDR3 is 16 amino acids. CDR3 loop: CASSFPGVGANQPQHF. CDR3 nucleotide sequence: TGTGCCAGCAGTTTCCCTGGGGTGGGGGCCAATCAGCCCCAGCATTTT.

This chain uses TRBV5-1 with TRBJ2-5; 12 bases map to TRBD2. The germline CDR1 and CDR2 sequences are SGHRS and YFSETQ. This CDR3 has 14 amino acids. Trimming took 0 bases from V and 9 from J; bases not matched to a gene: 3. The CDR3: CASSLGLAGEAQYF. CDR3 DNA: TGCGCCAGCAGCTTGGGACTAGCGGGGGAGGCCCAGTACTTC.

The V and J genes are TRBV5-4 and TRBJ2-7; 12 bases are a match to TRBD1. The CDR3 is made up of 14 amino acids. Germline CDR1 is SGHNT and CDR2 is YYREEE (reference sequence). V dropped 2 bases and J dropped 6; count of bases not matched to a gene: 3. CDR3 DNA sequence: TGTGCCAGCAGCTTCCGGGACAGGGGGCTCGAGCAGTACTTC. Protein sequence: CASSFRDRGLEQYF.

The chain employs TRBV18 and TRBJ2-7; weak D call: TRBD1 (5 bases). Trimming took off 3 bases at V and 2 bases at J, with 11 bases between the two ends. Germline CDR1 is KGHSH and CDR2 is LQKENI. This CDR3 comprises 14 residues. The CDR3 region has the DNA TGTGCCAGCTCACCCCAGGGTAAGACCTACGAGCAGTACTTC. It codes for CASSPQGKTYEQYF.